This is a list of T cell receptor beta chains from one sample in a study of T-cell memory formation after mild COVID-19. TCRdb redid the calling of the 5' RACE reads with MiXCR, one entry per CDR3 protein. The sample contains 450,000 to 700,000 distinct CDR3 sequences, around 17% of which appear only once. Sequenced input: PBMCs or a T cell subset sorted from them (not recorded which). These receptors came from an adult woman who had mild COVID-19 (a few samples of this study predate the infection). Cell type and time point are not known. Both conserved end residues are part of each CDR3. Fields, in order: CDR3 protein, CDR3 DNA, clone size, V gene, J gene, D gene. A D gene is named only where the DNA matches it firmly. Only some rows state a clone size, as once, few, many or a class for expanded clones.

CASSLSVRLLYEQYF,TGTGCCAGCAGTCTTTCGGTACGCCTCCTATACGAGCAGTACTTC,.,TRBV28,TRBJ2-7,.
CASSSHRDRGEKLFF,TGTGCCAGCAGTTCGCACCGGGACAGGGGTGAAAAACTGTTTTTT,few,TRBV6-2/TRBV6-3,TRBJ1-4,TRBD1
CASSVIGTSGTTDTQYF,TGTGCCAGCAGCGTAATTGGAACTAGCGGGACCACAGATACGCAGTATTTT,.,TRBV9,TRBJ2-3,TRBD2
CASSVEGRGNQPQHF,TGTGCCAGCAGCGTAGAAGGAAGGGGTAATCAGCCCCAGCATTTT,.,TRBV9,TRBJ1-5,.
CASSPWTENTGELFF,TGTGCCAGCAGCCCATGGACTGAGAACACCGGGGAGCTGTTTTTT,.,TRBV11-3,TRBJ2-2,.
CASSQVGLSRSGRNTGELFF,TGCGCCAGCAGCCAAGTTGGTTTGTCCAGGTCAGGACGGAACACCGGGGAGCTGTTTTTT,many,TRBV4-1,TRBJ2-2,.
CASREGGTEAFF,TGTGCCAGCAGGGAGGGGGGCACTGAAGCTTTCTTT,.,TRBV28,TRBJ1-1,.
CSARAPLGQETQYF,TGCAGTGCTAGAGCCCCCTTAGGGCAAGAGACCCAGTACTTC,.,TRBV20-1,TRBJ2-5,.
CASSFTSGGSYEQYF,TGTGCCAGCAGCTTTACTAGCGGGGGGTCCTACGAGCAGTACTTC,many,TRBV7-9,TRBJ2-7,TRBD2
CASSFSASGSNEKLFF,TGTGCCAGCAGCTTTTCGGCCTCAGGGTCTAATGAAAAACTGTTTTTT,many,TRBV7-9,TRBJ1-4,.
CASSWASTDTQYF,TGTGCCAGCAGCTGGGCTAGCACAGATACGCAGTATTTT,few,TRBV5-5,TRBJ2-3,.
CASSPLGQGAREQYF,TGTGCCAGCTCACCACTCGGACAGGGAGCGCGGGAGCAGTACTTC,.,TRBV18,TRBJ2-7,TRBD1
CASSQPGQVTDTQYF,TGTGCCAGCAGCCAACCGGGACAAGTCACAGATACGCAGTATTTT,.,TRBV7-9,TRBJ2-3,.
CASSYSRGTAYEQYF,TGTGCCAGCAGTTACTCTAGGGGGACAGCCTACGAGCAGTACTTC,.,TRBV6-2/TRBV6-3,TRBJ2-7,TRBD1
CSARVMEDLGPKTQYF,TGCAGTGCTAGAGTAATGGAGGACTTGGGGCCGAAGACCCAGTACTTC,few,TRBV20-1,TRBJ2-5,.
CASSQTLAGDSNEQFF,TGCGCCAGCAGCCAGACGCTAGCGGGAGATAGTAATGAGCAGTTCTTC,.,TRBV4-1,TRBJ2-1,TRBD2
CSVGTDEQFF,TGCAGCGTTGGCACGGATGAGCAGTTCTTC,.,TRBV29-1,TRBJ2-1,.
CAIDRLGYGYTF,TGTGCCATTGACAGGCTGGGCTATGGCTACACCTTC,.,TRBV6-1,TRBJ1-2,.
CSARSHISYEQYF,TGCAGTGCTAGATCTCACATCTCCTACGAGCAGTACTTC,few,TRBV20-1,TRBJ2-7,.
CASSPGPSGGYTF,TGTGCCAGCTCACCAGGTCCTTCAGGGGGCTACACCTTC,.,TRBV18,TRBJ1-2,.
CASSSREGYEQYF,TGTGCCAGCAGCTCCAGGGAGGGCTACGAGCAGTACTTC,many,TRBV7-2,TRBJ2-7,TRBD2
CASSFGLAGGETQYF,TGCGCCAGCAGCTTTGGACTAGCGGGGGGAGAGACCCAGTACTTC,few,TRBV5-1,TRBJ2-5,TRBD2
CASSPARTGGGEQFF,TGTGCCAGCAGCCCCGCCCGGACAGGGGGAGGCGAGCAGTTCTTC,.,TRBV13,TRBJ2-1,TRBD1
CASRVYGGVTNTGELFF,TGTGCCAGCAGAGTTTACGGGGGGGTCACGAACACCGGGGAGCTGTTTTTT,.,TRBV6-2/TRBV6-3,TRBJ2-2,TRBD2
CASSQVLGQPQHF,TGCGCCAGCAGCCAAGTCTTGGGTCAGCCCCAGCATTTT,many,TRBV4-1,TRBJ1-5,.
CSATPEGTSGNTIYF,TGCAGTGCTACACCCGAAGGGACCTCTGGAAACACCATATATTTT,few,TRBV20-1,TRBJ1-3,.
CASSTGTGNNEQFF,TGTGCCAGCAGTACCGGGACAGGGAACAATGAGCAGTTCTTC,.,TRBV7-9,TRBJ2-1,TRBD1
CASSYDGGNTEAFF,TGCGCCAGCAGCTACGACGGGGGGAACACTGAAGCTTTCTTT,many,TRBV5-1,TRBJ1-1,.
CASSSLLAGMTDTQYF,TGTGCCAGCAGCTCTCTACTAGCGGGGATGACAGATACGCAGTATTTT,few,TRBV5-4,TRBJ2-3,TRBD2
CASSLDPGQTSYGYTF,TGTGCCAGCAGCTTGGATCCCGGGCAGACCAGCTATGGCTACACCTTC,.,TRBV5-5,TRBJ1-2,.
CASGSGQVSYEQYF,TGTGCCTCCGGCTCGGGGCAGGTCTCCTACGAGCAGTACTTC,.,TRBV30,TRBJ2-7,.
CASRGAGRNTGELFF,TGTGCCAGCAGAGGAGCGGGGAGAAACACCGGGGAGCTGTTTTTT,.,TRBV7-6,TRBJ2-2,TRBD2
CASSFAGGYDREQYF,TGCGCCAGCAGCTTCGCAGGGGGCTATGACCGGGAGCAGTACTTC,.,TRBV5-1,TRBJ2-7,TRBD1
CASSLGLAGSTGNEQFF,TGCGCCAGCAGTCTTGGACTAGCGGGGTCCACGGGGAATGAGCAGTTCTTC,few,TRBV5-1,TRBJ2-1,TRBD2
CASSHIGLAVTDTQYF,TGTGCCAGCAGCCACATCGGGCTAGCCGTCACAGATACGCAGTATTTT,few,TRBV3-1,TRBJ2-3,.
CASSQANRDRLLF,TGCGCCAGCAGCCAGGCTAATCGGGACCGTCTGCTCTTC,.,TRBV4-1,TRBJ2-1,.
CSARDLRSGQNSPLHF,TGCAGTGCTAGAGATCTTAGATCAGGACAAAATTCACCCCTCCACTTT,many,TRBV20-1,TRBJ1-6,.
CATGGPSVTGELFF,TGTGCCACCGGAGGGCCTAGCGTAACCGGGGAGCTGTTTTTT,few,TRBV24-1,TRBJ2-2,.
CASRSALGYNEQFF,TGTGCCAGCAGGAGCGCCCTCGGTTACAATGAGCAGTTCTTC,.,TRBV6-2/TRBV6-3,TRBJ2-1,.
CASSLDARGQGQFF,TGTGCCAGCAGCTTAGATGCCAGGGGGCAGGGGCAGTTCTTC,.,TRBV7-2,TRBJ2-1,TRBD1
CASSENGVISMNTEAFF,TGTGCCAGCAGTGAAAATGGAGTGATCAGCATGAACACTGAAGCTTTCTTT,.,TRBV2,TRBJ1-1,.
CASSGQGQETQYF,TGTGCCAGCTCTGGACAGGGACAAGAGACCCAGTACTTC,few,TRBV2,TRBJ2-5,TRBD1
CSAPRQGTTNEKLFF,TGCAGTGCTCCTCGACAGGGAACAACTAATGAAAAACTGTTTTTT,few,TRBV20-1,TRBJ1-4,TRBD1
CASSIAWASEQYF,TGTGCCAGTAGTATTGCTTGGGCTAGCGAGCAGTATTTT,.,TRBV19,TRBJ2-3,.